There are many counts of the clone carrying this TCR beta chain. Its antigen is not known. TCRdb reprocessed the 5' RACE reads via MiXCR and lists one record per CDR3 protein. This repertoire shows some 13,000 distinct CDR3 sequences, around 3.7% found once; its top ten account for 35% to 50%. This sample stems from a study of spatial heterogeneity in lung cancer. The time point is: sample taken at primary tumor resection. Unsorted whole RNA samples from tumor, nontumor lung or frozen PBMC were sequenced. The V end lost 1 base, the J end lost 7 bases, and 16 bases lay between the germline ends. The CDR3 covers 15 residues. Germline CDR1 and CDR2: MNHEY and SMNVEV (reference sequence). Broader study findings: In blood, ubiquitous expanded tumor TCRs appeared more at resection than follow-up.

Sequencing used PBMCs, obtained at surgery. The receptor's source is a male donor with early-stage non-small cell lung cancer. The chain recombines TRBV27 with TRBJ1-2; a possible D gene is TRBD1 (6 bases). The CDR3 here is CASSLFSGGAGGYTF. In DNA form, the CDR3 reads TGTGCCAGCAGTTTATTTTCCGGGGGCGCAGGTGGCTACACCTTC.